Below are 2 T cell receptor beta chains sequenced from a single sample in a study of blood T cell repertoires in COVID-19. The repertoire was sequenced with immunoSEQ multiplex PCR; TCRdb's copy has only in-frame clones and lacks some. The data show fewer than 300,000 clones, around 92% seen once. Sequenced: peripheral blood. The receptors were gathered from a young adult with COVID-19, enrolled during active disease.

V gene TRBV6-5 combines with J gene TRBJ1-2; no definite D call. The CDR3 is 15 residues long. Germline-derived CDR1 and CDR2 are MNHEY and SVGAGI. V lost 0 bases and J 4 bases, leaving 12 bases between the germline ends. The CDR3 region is CASSYSKRISYGYTF. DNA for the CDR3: TGTGCCAGCAGTTACTCGAAGAGAATATCCTATGGCTACACCTTC.

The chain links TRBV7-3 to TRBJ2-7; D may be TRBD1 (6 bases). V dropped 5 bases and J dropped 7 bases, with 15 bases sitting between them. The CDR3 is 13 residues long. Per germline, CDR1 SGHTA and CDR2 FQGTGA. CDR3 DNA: TGTGCCAGCAGCCTCCTCCAGGGGAATGAGCAGTACTTC. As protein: CASSLLQGNEQYF.